This T cell receptor beta chain came from a study of T cell repertoires in cytomegalovirus infection. Whole-study context: Used in the study were CMV epitopes, some recently identified and HLA-C-restricted, others well-studied and HLA-B-restricted. From public TCR beta signatures came an indication of both CMV infection and matching HLA type.

TCRdb re-called the reads with MiXCR, one entry per CDR3 protein. The sample has approximately 50,000 distinct CDR3 sequences; roughly a fifth are singletons. About this clonotype: Its cognate antigen is unknown.

The V gene's germline CDR1 is SGHTA and CDR2 FQGNSA. The CDR3 is 15 amino acids. V gave up 4 bases and J gave up 1 base, with 11 bases separating them. The study's findings and limits: The study found HLA-C-restricted CMV-specific TCR beta clonotypes dominating the ex vivo response. Identification of carriers of CMV plus the relevant HLA was achieved through cumulative public TCR beta family frequency.

The sequencing here drew on CD8+ T cells from cultured PBMCs, taken from culture after CMV antigen stimulation. The receptor was isolated from a human donor in good health (CMV status not recorded). Some clones in this sample may be carry-over from other donors' samples. The chain links TRBV7-2 to TRBJ2-1; D not certain. This chain's CDR3 is CASSSRTGSYNEQFF. CDR3 coding DNA: TGTGCCAGCAGCTCCCGTACGGGTTCCTACAATGAGCAGTTCTTC.